This T cell receptor beta chain emerged from a study of blood T cell repertoires in COVID-19. Whole-study context: COVID-19 samples collected from the United States, Italy and Spain covered acute and convalescent phases. Sample material is recorded as cDNA or gDNA derived from T cells, B-cell-depleted T cells, or PBMCs.

CDR3 length: 15 amino acids. The V gene's germline CDR1 is SGHVS and CDR2 FQNEAQ. With 1 base removed from V and 7 bases from J, the gap between germline ends came to 11 bases. This clone was counted only a few times. Authors' data handling: It was from reference gene primer amplification that nucleated cell counts were estimated. Here immunoSEQ multiplex PCR was the method, and the copy in TCRdb shows in-frame clones only, minus some. D and trimming come from the DNA, and the V and J calls and clone size come from that table. The table lists about 140,000 clones, over 75% of them singletons. The V and J genes are TRBV7-8 and TRBJ1-6, with D unclear. Sequencing input: peripheral blood. This TCR was sampled from a man in his 70s with acute or convalescent COVID-19. DNA for the CDR3: TGTGCCAGCAGCTTAGGCCGGGAGTACAATTCACCCCTCCACTTT. Amino acid sequence: CASSLGREYNSPLHF.